The 22 T cell receptor beta chains below were found in one sample sequenced in a study of tumor and adjacent non-tumor tissue in lung cancer. This sample's RNA came from whole unsorted tissue. Distant lung tissue was collected more than 3 cm away from the tumor edge. A modified ARM-PCR protocol with three rounds of nested PCR amplified TCRbeta. Each CDR3 protein gets one entry after TCRdb re-called the multiplex PCR reads with MiXCR. The table lists 40,000 to 60,000 distinct CDR3 sequences, around 59% of them singletons. The sample consisted of distant non-tumor lung tissue. The receptors here all came from a woman between 65 and 79 years old with non-small cell lung cancer.

The rearrangement joins TRBV30 to TRBJ1-3, with TRBD1 identical over 9 bases. After removal of 1 base from V and 0 bases from J, the junction contained 16 bases not matched to a gene. Germline CDR1 reads GTSNPN; CDR2 reads SVGIG (reference sequence). This CDR3 region has 20 residues. CDR3: CAWSEKKAGTGLFSGNTIYF. In nucleotides, the CDR3 is TGTGCCTGGAGTGAAAAAAAAGCCGGGACAGGGTTATTCTCTGGAAACACCATATATTTT.

This clonotype turned up a few times. A read error may account for a junction end that differs from germline. The chain is built from TRBV28 and TRBJ2-3; D is undetermined. This CDR3 comprises 11 residues. Germline-derived CDR1 and CDR2 are MDHEN and SYDVKM. The CDR3 region has the DNA TGTGCCAGCAGCTTAGCTGCGACGCTGTATTTT. This encodes CASSLAATLYF.

For this clonotype: The junction departs from the called germline gene at one end, perhaps through a read error. V usage is TRBV12-3 or TRBV12-4 and J usage is TRBJ1-2; TRBD1 is a possible D gene (5 bases). The CDR3 has 12 residues. The DNA for the CDR3 is TGTGTCAGCAGCCCAGGGTCCTATGGCTACACCTTC. It translates to CVSSPGSYGYTF.

About this clonotype: This CDR3 is missing its conserved last phenylalanine or tryptophan, likely due to a read error. The rearrangement links TRBV29-1 to TRBJ1-1; D is perhaps TRBD1 (5 bases). Germline CDR1 SQVTM, CDR2 ANQGSEA. This CDR3 is built from 12 residues. The CDR3 DNA is TGCAGCGTTCAAGAGGGGCCTTATGAGGCTTTCTCT. Translating gives CSVQEGPYEAFS.

On this clonotype itself: The junction departs from germline at one end; a sequencing error may be responsible. V gene TRBV20-1 combines with J gene TRBJ1-4, with 8 bases fitting TRBD1. The CDR3 totals 14 residues. The germline gives CDR1 DFQATT, CDR2 SNEGSKA (reference sequence). In nucleotides, the CDR3 is TGCAGTGCTGCTAACAGGGGGGGAAATGAAAAACCGTTTTTT. Its protein product is CSAANRGGNEKPFF.

This clonotype was seen repeatedly, ten times or more. V and J are TRBV5-1 and TRBJ1-2, with D unresolved. V lost 0 bases and J lost 7, with 16 bases in between. The germline V gene encodes CDR1 SGHRS and CDR2 YFSETQ. The CDR3 contains 15 residues. The CDR3 DNA sequence: TGCGCCAGCAGCTTGGTCATCGGTCCAGAGGGTGGCTACACCTTC. Residues: CASSLVIGPEGGYTF.

In its sample, this clonotype was seen once. Relative to the germline gene, one junction end is altered; a read error may explain this. The chain has TRBV6-6 and TRBJ2-7, with a tentative D call TRBD1 (5 bases). The CDR3 consists of 13 residues. Germline V gene sequence: CDR1 MNHNY, CDR2 SVGAGI (reference sequence). This CDR3 is CVSSPQGENEQYF. DNA of the CDR3: TGTGTCAGCAGTCCGCAGGGTGAGAACGAGCAGTACTTC.

With regard to this clonotype: The junction shows a germline mismatch at one end, possibly a read error. V gene TRBV6-5 combines with J gene TRBJ2-5; D perhaps matches TRBD2 (7 bases). This CDR3 comprises 16 residues. The germline gives CDR1 MNHEY, CDR2 SVGAGI. CDR3 nucleotides: TGTCCCAGCAGTTACTCGCTTAGGGAGGGGGAAGAGACACAGTACTTC. As protein: CPSSYSLREGEETQYF.

In its sample, this clonotype was seen once. A read error may be the cause here, since a much bigger clone is one base away. In this CDR3 the conserved last residue, phenylalanine or tryptophan, is missing, so a read error is likely. This rearrangement joins TRBV7-9 to TRBJ1-4; D ambiguous. The CDR3 sequence is 13 residues long. Germline CDR1 is SEHNR and CDR2 is FQNEAQ (reference sequence). The V and J ends lost 6 bases and 4 bases respectively, with 9 bases between them. CDR3 sequence reads: CASSEDHNEKLFL. In nucleotides, the CDR3 is TGTGCCAGCAGTGAGGACCATAATGAAAAACTGTTTTTA.

As for this clonotype: A much larger clone is a single base away; this may be a read error. The chain joins TRBV20-1 to TRBJ2-7; a possible D gene is TRBD1 (5 bases). V shed 3 bases and J shed 6 bases, with 18 bases lying between them. The CDR3 has 14 amino acids. Germline V gene lookup returns CDR1 DFQATT and CDR2 SNEGSKA (reference sequence). This CDR3 is CSASHVTGPSEQYF. CDR3 nucleotide sequence: TGCAGTGCTAGTCATGTTACAGGACCCTCCGAGCAGTACTTC.

A remark on this clonotype: A much larger clone is a single base away; this may be a read error. V gene TRBV24-1 combines with J gene TRBJ2-1; tentative D call: TRBD2 (5 bases). Germline CDR1 reads KGHDR; CDR2 reads SFDVKD. The CDR3 spans 15 residues. CDR3 in amino acids: CATNDAGIIKNEQFF. In DNA, the CDR3 is TGTGCCACCAATGATGCCGGGATCATCAAGAATGAGCAGTTCTTC.

Notes on this clonotype: Here the CDR3 omits its conserved ending phenylalanine or tryptophan, so a read error is the likely source. The DNA is omitted, as the CDR3 cannot be located on it reliably, and the CDR3 follows TCRdb's listing. The chain has TRBV7-3 and TRBJ2-2; TRBD2 was called by the table and not checked on the DNA. CDR1 and CDR2 (germline): SGHTA, FQGTGA. Inclusive of both ends, the CDR3 amounts to 17 amino acids. The CDR3 region is CASSLTHSGRNTGELFL.

On this clonotype: The conserved phenylalanine or tryptophan is not found at the CDR3 terminus, so this likely reflects a read error. This chain joins TRBV24-1 and TRBJ2-1; the match to TRBD2 covers 14 bases. CDR1 is KGHDR, CDR2 SFDVKD, per germline. This CDR3 is built from 17 residues. Here the CDR3 DNA reads TGTGTCACCAGTGATTTTACTTCGGGACTAGCGGGAGACGAGCAGTTCCTC. It translates to CVTSDFTSGLAGDEQFL.

This clonotype has at least ten counts. The chain is built from TRBV29-1 and TRBJ1-2; TRBD1 agrees at 9 bases. Germline lookup yields CDR1 SQVTM and CDR2 ANQGSEA. J was trimmed by 0 bases and V by 6 bases; bases with no gene match: 14. The CDR3 is made up of 17 amino acids. CDR3 amino acids: CSVTPGQGRSANYGYTF. In DNA form, the CDR3 reads TGCAGCGTGACACCGGGACAGGGACGTTCCGCTAACTATGGCTACACCTTC.

The gene calls are TRBV6-5 and TRBJ1-6, with a possible D match to TRBD1 (5 bases). The V gene lost 7 bases and the J gene lost 9 bases, with 22 bases spanning the gap. This CDR3 has 16 residues. Germline V CDR1 and CDR2: MNHEY, SVGAGI. The CDR3 DNA sequence: TGTGCCAGCAACAGGACTTCGGGAGAGGGCAGTTCACCCCTCCACTTT. Its translation is CASNRTSGEGSSPLHF.

This clonotype was observed a few times. A much larger clone differs from this one at a single base, so this may be a read error. V is TRBV6-2 or TRBV6-3 and J is TRBJ2-5, with 10 positions matching TRBD2. The J segment lost 2 bases and the V segment lost 6 bases, leaving 18 bases of the junction unmatched. Germline-derived CDR1 and CDR2 are MNHEY and SVGEGT. The CDR3 is made up of 19 amino acids. The CDR3 region has the DNA TGTGCCAGCAGCTGGGGGGCTAGCGGGAGAGCCGGGCGACAAGAGACCCAGTACTTC. As protein: CASSWGASGRAGRQETQYF.

A remark on this clonotype: One base away lies a much larger clone, so this may be a sequencing read error. J is TRBJ2-7 and V is TRBV12-3 or TRBV12-4; the D gene is possibly TRBD2 (6 bases). The CDR3 consists of 15 residues. V gave up 9 bases and J gave up 0 bases, with 18 bases separating them. CDR3 in DNA: TGTGCCAGAAGCACCGGGGCGGGGACCTCCTACGAGCAGTACTTC. Residues: CARSTGAGTSYEQYF.

This clonotype was seen a few times. A read error may explain this, as a much larger clone is one base away. The J gene is TRBJ2-1, the V gene TRBV5-1, with unresolved D. Between the trimmed V and J ends, which lost 0 bases and 7 bases, there was a span of 2 bases. Germline V gene data show CDR1 as SGHRS and CDR2 as YFSETQ. The CDR3 consists of 11 residues. The CDR3 DNA reads as TGCGCCAGCAGCTTGGAAAATGAGCAGTTCTTC. It specifies CASSLENEQFF.

The J gene is TRBJ2-3, the V gene TRBV7-3; D remains unclear. The V end lost 10 bases, the J end lost 0 bases, and 8 bases lay between the germline ends. The germline V gene has CDR1 SGHTA and CDR2 FQGTGA. CDR3 size: 12 residues. The CDR3 sequence: CANSPSTDTQYF. As DNA, the CDR3 is TGTGCCAACAGTCCAAGCACAGATACGCAGTATTTT.

Notes on this clonotype: At one boundary the junction diverges from the germline segment, which might be a read error. The V and J genes are TRBV5-1 and TRBJ1-4; TRBD1 matches 7 bases. CDR1 is SGHRS, CDR2 YFSETQ, per germline. This CDR3 comprises 14 residues. The CDR3 sequence is CASSRDRLNERLFF. CDR3 nucleotides: TGCGCCAGCAGTCGGGACAGACTTAATGAAAGACTGTTTTTT.

In its sample, this clonotype was seen once. The conserved final phenylalanine or tryptophan is absent from the CDR3, which likely points to a read error. The genes are TRBV12-3 or TRBV12-4 and TRBJ1-1, with TRBD1 as a possible D gene (5 bases). The V gene lost 4 bases and the J gene lost 0 bases, with 9 bases spanning the gap. The CDR3 has 14 residues. The CDR3 spells CASSSDSMNTEAFS. CDR3 coding DNA: TGTGCCAGCAGTTCTGACAGCATGAACACTGAAGCTTTCTCT.

This clonotype was detected only a few times. The rearrangement joins TRBV30 to TRBJ1-6; D unresolved. Trimming shortened V by 1 base and J by 8 bases, and 18 bases separated the two germline ends. The CDR3 is 16 residues long. Germline values: CDR1 GTSNPN, CDR2 SVGIG (reference sequence). As DNA, the CDR3 is TGTGCCTGGAGTGACCTCCCTCGGGCGGAAGATTCACCCCTCCACTTT. This gives the protein CAWSDLPRAEDSPLHF.